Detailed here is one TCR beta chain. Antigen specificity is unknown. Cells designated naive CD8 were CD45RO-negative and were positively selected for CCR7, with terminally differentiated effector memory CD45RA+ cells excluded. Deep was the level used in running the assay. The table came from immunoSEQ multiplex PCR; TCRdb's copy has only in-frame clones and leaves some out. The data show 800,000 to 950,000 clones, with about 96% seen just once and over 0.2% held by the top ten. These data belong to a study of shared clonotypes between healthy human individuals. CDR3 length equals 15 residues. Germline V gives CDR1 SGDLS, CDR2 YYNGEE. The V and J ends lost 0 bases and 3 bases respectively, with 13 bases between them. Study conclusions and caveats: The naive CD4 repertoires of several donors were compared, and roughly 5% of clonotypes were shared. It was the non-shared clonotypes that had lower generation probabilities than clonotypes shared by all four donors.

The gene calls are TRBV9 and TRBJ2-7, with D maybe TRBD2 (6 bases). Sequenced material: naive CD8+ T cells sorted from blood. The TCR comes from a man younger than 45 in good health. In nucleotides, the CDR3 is TGTGCCAGCAGCGTAGATGGGGGGAGAGTCTACGAGCAGTACTTC. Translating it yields CASSVDGGRVYEQYF.